This TCR beta chain appears in the sequencing data of a study of T cell responses to AZD1222 COVID-19 vaccine (dated by TCRdb to the early 2020s). For the study in its entirety: AZD1222 recipients given second doses at about 4 weeks or at about 12 weeks were pooled, since spike-specific TCR depth and breadth were not found to differ between the two schedules. TCR sequencing covered some 240 trial participants: nearly 210 given two doses of AZD1222 and around 25 given two doses of MenACWY control vaccine. Trial participants were enrolled into age subgroups of 18-55, 56-69 and 70-plus years, which contained approximately 150, 28 and 58 TCR-sequenced participants, respectively.

The CDR3 regions of human TCRbeta chains were subjected to immunosequencing. The authors' analysis ran thus. Repertoire TCRs were checked for matches against a reference library of SARS-CoV-2-specific TCRs that had been generated using the MIRA antigen-specificity platform. Breadth meant the fraction of unique TCRs that were SARS-CoV-2-associated, whereas depth meant the fraction of total T cells that were SARS-CoV-2-associated. Each spike-specific TCR was assigned to its reactive spike region and to a CD4 or CD8 class using the MIRA data. Log10-transformed breadth and depth values were compared by one-way ANOVA with Sidak's multiple comparisons tests. The immuneACCESS repertoire file appears here via TCRdb, limited to in-frame rearrangements. These files lack a portion of the clones; in checked studies, under half of the deficit traces to unresolved V genes, and the cause of the others is not known. V, J and clone size are those of that table, while D and trimming were read from the DNA. The sample yields around 140,000 clones; approximately 94% were counted once. Roughly 5% of the sample goes to the ten largest clones.

The paper's findings and limits, for the study overall: Because no day 14 peak-response samples were available, the repertoires could be characterized only after the peak T cell response. A significant rise in spike-specific TCR breadth and depth was observed after two AZD1222 doses relative to day 0 and relative to MenACWY recipients. Conclusions about previously exposed vaccinees were limited because only six or seven AZD1222 recipients were SARS-CoV-2 seropositive at baseline. The vaccine-associated CD4 TCRs covered the entire spike protein, and the dominant responses fell in regions 160-218 and 743-854. Reportedly, almost half of the unique spike-specific TCRs recognized epitopes lying outside the regions that are mutated in the B.1.351 and B.1.1.7 variants. Participants were mostly white British, with more females than males. The authors suggested clonal diversity may have been underestimated. In the small 56-69-year group, the increase in depth fell short of significance, most likely because of low power.

The meaning of the sample's time point label: baseline before first vaccination. Vaccinee samples came from UK trials COV001 and COV002, including a single-blind randomized controlled phase 2/3 trial of AZD1222 (ChAdOx1 nCoV-19) in healthy adults. For TCRbeta chain sequencing, PBMC samples from trial participants were taken at day 0 and at day 28 after the second dose. The CDR3, cysteine through phenylalanine, is 21 amino acids long. Just CDR3 DNA is preserved here, 63 bases in frame from base 1. In the germline V gene (reference sequence), CDR1 corresponds to LNHDA and CDR2 to SQIVND. V loses 4 bases of germline sequence and J loses 3 bases, and the interval between the two ends is 28 bases. As concerns this clone: Its antigen specificity is not known. No base qualities exist here, and no much larger clone lies one base off it.

The receptor chain draws on TRBV19 and TRBJ1-6; 5 matching bases give a weak D call of TRBD1. The material was peripheral blood, obtained on day 0 of AZD1222 vaccination. The sequence came from an adult in good health. The DNA is as follows: TGTGCCAGTAGTAGTTCGGCTACTGTGGGCAGGGCCCGTTTCTATAATTCACCCCTCCACTTT. Translated, it gives CASSSSATVGRARFYNSPLHF.